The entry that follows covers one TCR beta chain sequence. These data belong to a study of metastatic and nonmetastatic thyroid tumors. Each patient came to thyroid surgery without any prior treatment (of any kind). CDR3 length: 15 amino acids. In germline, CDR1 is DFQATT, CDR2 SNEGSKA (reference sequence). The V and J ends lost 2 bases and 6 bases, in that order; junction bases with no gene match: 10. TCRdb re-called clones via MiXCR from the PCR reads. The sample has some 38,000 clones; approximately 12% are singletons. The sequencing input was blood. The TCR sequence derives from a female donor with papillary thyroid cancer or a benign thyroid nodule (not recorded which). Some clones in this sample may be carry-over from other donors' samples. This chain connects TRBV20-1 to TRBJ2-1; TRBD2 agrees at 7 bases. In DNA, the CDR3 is TGCAGTGCTAGATACCCGGGAGGTCCGGGCAATGAGCAGTTCTTC. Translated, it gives CSARYPGGPGNEQFF.